The T cell receptor beta chain under discussion was sequenced for a study of shared clonotypes between healthy human individuals. This clone was detected only once. Only in-frame clones appear in the TCRdb table, and some are missing; sequencing was by immunoSEQ multiplex PCR. In the table there are roughly 2.5 million clones, about 92% of which are singletons. The CDR3 length is 15 residues. V shed 4 bases, J shed 10 bases, and the junction held 9 bases outside the gene matches. Germline assignment: CDR1 MDHEN and CDR2 SYDVKM. This TCR derives from a man aged 18 to 29 in good health. The source material was naive CD4+ T cells sorted from blood. The sample's subset: CD45RA+ positively selected. The gene calls are TRBV28 and TRBJ1-6; the match to TRBD1 covers 8 bases. CDR3 sequence: CASSSFGQGFSPLHF. The CDR3 DNA reads as TGTGCCAGCAGTTCCTTCGGACAGGGTTTCTCACCCCTCCACTTT.